This record looks at one T cell receptor (beta chain) sequence and its context. No cognate antigen has been identified for it. There are no base qualities to consult, and no much larger clone falls within one base. Reading from cysteine to phenylalanine, the CDR3 counts 16 amino acids. The only DNA kept is the CDR3, 48 bases in frame from the first base. The junction shows trimming of 3 bases on V and 2 bases on J, plus 14 bases between the germline ends. The germline V gene provides CDR1 MGHRA and CDR2 YSYEKL. This sample was included in a study of OX40 agonist ivuxolimab in advanced cancers. As for the study more broadly: The costimulatory receptor OX40 (CD134) was targeted by ivuxolimab, a fully human IgG2 agonistic monoclonal antibody. Intravenous ivuxolimab was administered to patients every 2 weeks at six dose levels: 0.01, 0.1, 0.3, 1.5, 3 and 10 mg/kg. Of the roughly 54 dose-escalation patients, hepatocellular carcinoma was present in about 20, melanoma in around 15, renal cell carcinoma in 9 and head and neck cancer in 9. The dose-escalation cohort was roughly 87% male with a mean age of roughly 62 years, ranging from roughly 20 to 80. Patients were allowed to have had prior anti-PD-1, anti-PD-L1 or anti-CTLA-4 therapy, and roughly 40% of the dose-escalation patients had been treated with checkpoint inhibitors. Partial responses occurred in three dose-escalation patients: two with cutaneous melanoma and one with hepatocellular carcinoma. Peripheral TCRbeta sequencing was intended to test whether TCR sequence diversity was altered and clonal T-cell expansion was caused by ivuxolimab. The monotherapy dose-escalation portion (N ≈ 50 patients) of the phase I ivuxolimab trial is reported in the paper. What the research found in general, with its limitations: The antigen specificity of the clonally expanded peripheral T cells was not determined. At doses of 0.1 to 3.0 mg/kg, clonal expansion of both CD4+ and CD8+ blood T cells was observed from baseline to week 6. Low levels of normalized T-cell clonal expansion were also seen in some nonresponding patients. In partial responders in the 0.1-3.0 mg/kg groups, normalized peripheral clonal expansion was found to be among the lowest, especially among CD8+ T cells. After ivuxolimab, CD8+ T cells had more expanded clones than CD4+ T cells on average.

Genomic DNA was extracted from sorted cells for sequencing of the TCRbeta CDR3 region. The immunoSEQ Assay was used to sequence the TCRbeta CDR3 regions. TCRdb re-hosts the immuneACCESS table, in-frame sequences only. Its copies lack some clones; in the studies checked, an unresolved V gene accounts for under half of them, and the cause for the rest is not known. Across this sample there are roughly 34,000 clones, with approximately 80% seen only once. The ten largest clones capture approximately 2.4% of the sample. Patients with a history of autoimmune disease or receiving systemic immunosuppression were excluded from the trial. Peripheral blood for TCR sequencing was collected from all dose cohorts at baseline, on cycle 4 day 1, and on cycle 7 day 1. Samples came from an open-label, multicenter, first-in-human phase I dose-escalation trial of ivuxolimab. Adults with locally advanced or metastatic melanoma, renal cell carcinoma, hepatocellular carcinoma or head and neck squamous cell carcinoma were enrolled in the trial. Before TCR sequencing, CD4+ T cells and CD8+ T cells were sorted from peripheral blood as separate populations.

The clonotype originates from an adult with an advanced solid tumor such as melanoma, head and neck, liver or kidney cancer. Source: CD4+ or CD8+ T cells sorted from blood, taken in a trial of the OX40 agonist ivuxolimab. Recombination connected TRBV4-1 to TRBJ1-5, and perhaps TRBD1 as D gene, on 5 matching bases. The DNA is TGCGCCAGCAGCCACAGCGGGAGGGGAGGCAATCAGCCCCAGCATTTT. Translated, it reads CASSHSGRGGNQPQHF.